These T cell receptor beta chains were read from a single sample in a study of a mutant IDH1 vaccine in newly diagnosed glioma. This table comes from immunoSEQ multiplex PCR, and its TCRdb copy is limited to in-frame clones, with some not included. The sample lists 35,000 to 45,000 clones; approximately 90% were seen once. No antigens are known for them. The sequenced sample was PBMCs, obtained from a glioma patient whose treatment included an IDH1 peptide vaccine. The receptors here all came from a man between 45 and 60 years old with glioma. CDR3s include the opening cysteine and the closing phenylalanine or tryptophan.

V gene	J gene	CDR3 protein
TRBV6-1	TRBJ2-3	CASRRSLHDTQYF
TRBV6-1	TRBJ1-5	CASSEVRSAQHF
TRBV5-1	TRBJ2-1	CASSSSSYNEQFF
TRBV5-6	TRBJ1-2	CASSDDRDFYGYTF
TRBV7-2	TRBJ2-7	CASSLSQEGYEQYF
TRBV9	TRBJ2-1	CASSVGLAGREGQFF
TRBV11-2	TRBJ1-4	CASSLVAAGGIEKLFF
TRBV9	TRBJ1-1	CASSPVGPNMNTEAFF
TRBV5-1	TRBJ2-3	CASSLWRLEGDTQYF
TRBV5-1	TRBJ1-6	CASSLADVGNSPLHF
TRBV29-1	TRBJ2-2	CSVDRGHTGELFF
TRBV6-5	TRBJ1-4	CASTNRVEWFF
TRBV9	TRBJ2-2	CASSVGTGGDAGELFF
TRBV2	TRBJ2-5	CASSELTVETQYF
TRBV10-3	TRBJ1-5	CAIWSGVIGQPQHF
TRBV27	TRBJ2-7	CASRKSSYEQYF
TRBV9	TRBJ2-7	CASSVAQDVSYEQYF
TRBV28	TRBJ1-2	CASRDSTYGYTF
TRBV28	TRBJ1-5	CASSFAGTSNQPQHF
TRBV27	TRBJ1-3	CASRGQIGNTIYF
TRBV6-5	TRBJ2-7	CASSTWEDSYEQYF
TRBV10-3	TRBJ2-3	CAISGPAGGGTDTQYF
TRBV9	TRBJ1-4	CASSPRMTGQGEKLFF
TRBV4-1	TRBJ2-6	CASSQALAGSSGANVLTF
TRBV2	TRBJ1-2	CASRGTVSNYGYTF
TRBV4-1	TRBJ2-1	CASSQGLAAVAREFF
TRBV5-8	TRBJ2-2	CASSPRTGRTGELFF
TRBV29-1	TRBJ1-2	CSVGRTGQNYGYTF
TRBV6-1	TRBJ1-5	CASSEAGGVQPQHF
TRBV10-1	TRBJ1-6	CASSAGTGTNSPLHF
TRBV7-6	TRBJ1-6	CASSFGRTGINSPLHF
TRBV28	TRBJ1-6	CASSLPVGLGVALHF
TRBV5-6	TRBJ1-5	CASSLLSDPNNQPQHF
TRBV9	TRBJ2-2	CASSAIAGGDTGELFF
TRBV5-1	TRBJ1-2	CASSLDKNDYGYTF
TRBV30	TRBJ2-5	CAWSEGEGGRETQYF
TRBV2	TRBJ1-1	CASSSWDRGKPEAFF
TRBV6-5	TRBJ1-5	CASSFRDGSNQPQHF
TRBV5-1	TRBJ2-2	CASSLRLAATGELFF
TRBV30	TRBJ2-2	CACWDLADPATGELFF
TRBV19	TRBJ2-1	CASSIVAGGPYEQFF
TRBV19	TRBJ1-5	CASSVGSGTNQPQHF
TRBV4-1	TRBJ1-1	CASTQLLIRTGGEGTEAFF
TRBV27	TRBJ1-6	CASSLRDYSPLHF
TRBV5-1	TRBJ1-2	CASSQGTGVGYTF
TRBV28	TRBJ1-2	CASSLLLRGRVDYGYTF
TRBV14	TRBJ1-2	CASTSWGRVEDYGYTF
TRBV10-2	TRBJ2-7	CASTAVVSYTGEQYF
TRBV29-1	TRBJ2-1	CSVLHNNEQFF
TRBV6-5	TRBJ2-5	CASSYSSVPQETQYF
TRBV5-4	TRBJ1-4	CASSSRGTGGDEKLFF
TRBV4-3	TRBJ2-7	CASSWGAGTYEQYF
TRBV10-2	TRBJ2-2	CASSRDSTTGELFF
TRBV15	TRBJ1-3	CATSSGRQGSNSGNTIYF